This T cell receptor beta chain was found in a study of T cells in Graves' hyperthyroidism and ophthalmopathy. CDR3 size: 17 residues. The germline gives CDR1 MNHEY, CDR2 SMNVEV (reference sequence). The count of this clonotype is one. A read error may account for a junction end that differs from germline. TCR beta CDR3 region amplification was performed from RNA transcripts. The HTBI primer set drove a first-round RT-PCR of the TCR CDR3. TCRdb re-called the multiplex PCR reads with MiXCR, one entry per CDR3 protein. This table has some 620,000 distinct CDR3 sequences, 15% to 20% appearing once. The study enrolled patients aged 18 to 65 with newly diagnosed hyperthyroidism of under 2 months' duration. Fresh peripheral blood, 9.5 to 10 ml of it, supplied the PBMCs.

The sample was blood. V and J are TRBV27 and TRBJ2-5; TRBD1 is a possible D gene (7 bases). The receptor's source is a woman in her twenties or thirties with Graves' hyperthyroidism. DNA for the CDR3: TGTGCCAGCTGTTTTAGGAGGGGGCTCCAGTACCAAGAGACCCAGTACTTC. Translation gives CASCFRRGLQYQETQYF.